These 5 T cell receptor beta chains came from one sample sequenced in a study of shared T cell receptors in the human thymus. Generated by immunoSEQ multiplex PCR, the TCRdb table keeps only in-frame clones and is missing some. In the table there are about 660,000 clones, roughly 90% of which are singletons. These data also formed part of another study, on human thymus T cells.

Sequenced material: thymocytes. The receptors here all came from a boy in the first two years of life with a congenital heart defect.

CDR3 nucleotides: TGTGCCAGCAGTTTACCGGGACAGGGGAGCAATCAGCCCCAGCATTTT. This codes for CASSLPGQGSNQPQHF. The chain employs TRBV28 and TRBJ1-5, with TRBD1 matching 10 bases. Germline values: CDR1 MDHEN, CDR2 SYDVKM. This CDR3 contains 16 residues. V dropped 2 bases and J dropped 1; count of bases not matched to a gene: 2.

The rearrangement links TRBV28 to TRBJ1-1, with D perhaps matching TRBD1 (5 bases). The CDR3 spans 15 residues. Per the germline V gene, CDR1 is MDHEN and CDR2 is SYDVKM. Trimming shortened V by 6 bases and J by 5 bases, and 19 bases separated the two germline ends. The CDR3 nucleotides are TGTGCCAGCAGGCCCGGGGGGGGGAGGTGGACTGAAGCTTTCTTT. Protein product: CASRPGGGRWTEAFF.

The chain carries TRBV2 and TRBJ2-1; D possibly corresponds to TRBD2 (5 bases). The germline V gene has CDR1 SNHLY and CDR2 FYNNEI. The V end was cut by 2 bases, the J end by 6 bases, with 14 bases between. The CDR3 has 15 amino acids. CDR3 nucleotides: TGTGCCAGCAGTGAATATGCTGCGGGTTGCAATGAGCAGTTCTTC. Its translation: CASSEYAAGCNEQFF.

The rearrangement uses TRBV27 and TRBJ2-1, with 7 bases fitting TRBD2. CDR1 is MNHEY, CDR2 SMNVEV, per germline (reference sequence). The CDR3 sequence is 18 residues long. Germline trimming cut 1 base from V and 4 bases from J; bases unmatched to any gene: 13. CDR3 residues: CASSLFPTLQREYNEQFF. The CDR3, as DNA: TGTGCCAGCAGTTTATTCCCCACGTTGCAGCGGGAATACAATGAGCAGTTCTTC.

This chain uses TRBV7-2 with TRBJ2-3; D possibly corresponds to TRBD2 (5 bases). Trimming cost V 2 bases and J 3 bases, with 15 bases left between them. The germline V gene encodes CDR1 SGHTA and CDR2 FQGNSA. CDR3 length equals 16 residues. The CDR3 reads CASSLMGGPGTDTQYF. DNA of the CDR3: TGTGCCAGCAGCTTAATGGGCGGGCCGGGTACAGATACGCAGTATTTT.